A single sample gave rise to the 19 T cell receptor beta chains below, sequenced in a study of identical twins. TCRdb redid the calling of the 5' RACE reads with MiXCR, one entry per CDR3 protein. Of roughly 1,500,000 distinct CDR3 sequences listed, under 35% are singletons. Sequenced material: cord blood. The receptors stem from a newborn girl in good health.

This clonotype was seen only a few times. This sequence joins TRBV3-1 and TRBJ2-1; D is perhaps TRBD2 (5 bases). The CDR3 has 17 amino acids. The V gene lost 2 bases and the J gene lost 0 bases, with 14 bases spanning the gap. Germline CDR1 LGHDT, CDR2 YNNKEL (reference sequence). The CDR3 spells CASSQPSAVSSYNEQFF. Written as DNA, the CDR3 is TGTGCCAGCAGCCAACCGTCAGCGGTGAGCTCCTACAATGAGCAGTTCTTC.

The chain employs TRBV24-1 and TRBJ2-1; D is possibly TRBD1 (6 bases). This CDR3 spans 14 amino acids. The V end lost 9 bases, the J end lost 7 bases, and 18 bases lay between the germline ends. Per the germline V gene, CDR1 is KGHDR and CDR2 is SFDVKD. CDR3 sequence reads: CATGDSGTRNEQFF. In DNA form, the CDR3 reads TGTGCCACCGGAGACTCCGGGACAAGGAATGAGCAGTTCTTC.

The sample holds a few counts of this clonotype. The chain joins TRBV7-2 to TRBJ2-7; D remains unclear. The CDR3 has 11 amino acids. Between the trimmed V and J ends, which lost 8 bases and 7 bases, there was a span of 12 bases. Germline lookup yields CDR1 SGHTA and CDR2 FQGNSA. CDR3 sequence: CASGTNNEQYF. CDR3 coding DNA: TGTGCCAGCGGCACTAACAATGAGCAGTACTTC. Together with reference TRBV7-2 and TRBJ2-7, the CDR3 gives the full variable domain: GAGVSQSPSNKVTEKGKDVELRCDPISGHTALYWYRQSLGQGLEFLIYFQGNSAPDKSGLPSDRFSAERTGGSVSTLTIQRTQQEDSAVYLCASGTNNEQYFGPGTRLTVT.

The chain recombines TRBV20-1 with TRBJ2-1; TRBD1 agrees at 7 bases. V lost 3 bases to trimming and J lost 2 bases; unmatched junction nucleotides: 7. Per the germline V gene, CDR1 is DFQATT and CDR2 is SNEGSKA (reference sequence). This CDR3 contains 15 residues. The CDR3 coding sequence is TGCAGTGCTAGCCCCAACAGGGGCCCCTACAATGAGCAGTTCTTC. Its protein product is CSASPNRGPYNEQFF.

This clonotype has a handful of counts. The chain links TRBV6-6 to TRBJ2-7; TRBD2 agrees at 12 bases. The CDR3 covers 16 residues. Per germline, CDR1 MNHNY and CDR2 SVGAGI (reference sequence). Germline trimming cut 6 bases from V and 0 bases from J; bases unmatched to any gene: 6. The CDR3 region is CASRWTSGNHSYEQYF. For the CDR3, the DNA is TGTGCCAGCAGGTGGACTAGCGGGAACCACTCCTACGAGCAGTACTTC.

This chain uses TRBV20-1 with TRBJ2-3; maybe TRBD2 (5 bases). Trimming left V 0 bases short and J 11 bases short, with 18 bases between. The length of the CDR3 is 14 residues. Germline CDR1 DFQATT, CDR2 SNEGSKA (reference sequence). The CDR3 is CSARDLDEGIGQYF. In DNA form, the CDR3 reads TGCAGTGCTAGAGATCTTGATGAGGGCATCGGGCAGTATTTT.

The CDR3 coding sequence is TGTGCCAGCAGCACCGGGACTAGCGCGTCCTACGAGCAGTACTTC. Its translation is CASSTGTSASYEQYF. The chain combines TRBV7-2 with TRBJ2-7, with 10 nucleotides matching TRBD2. Trimming took 5 bases from V and 1 from J; bases not matched to a gene: 5. The CDR3 spans 15 residues. Per the germline V gene, CDR1 is SGHTA and CDR2 is FQGNSA. Together with reference TRBV7-2 and TRBJ2-7, the CDR3 gives the full variable domain: GAGVSQSPSNKVTEKGKDVELRCDPISGHTALYWYRQSLGQGLEFLIYFQGNSAPDKSGLPSDRFSAERTGGSVSTLTIQRTQQEDSAVYLCASSTGTSASYEQYFGPGTRLTVT.

This clonotype was observed a single time. A much larger clone is a single base away; this may be a read error. The V gene is TRBV25-1, the J gene TRBJ2-5; D is undetermined. The better agreement between TRBJ2-1 and the DNA end casts doubt on the J call. Germline CDR1 and CDR2: MGHDK and SYGVNS. This CDR3 region has 13 residues. CDR3 residues: CASSDRYQETQFF. Written as DNA, the CDR3 is TGTGCCAGCAGTGACAGGTACCAAGAGACCCAGTTCTTC.

The CDR3 spells CASSGIRGNEQFF. The CDR3 DNA reads as TGTGCCAGCAGTGGGATCCGAGGGAATGAGCAGTTCTTC. The chain uses TRBV25-1 and TRBJ2-1; maybe TRBD2 (5 bases). The V gene lost 4 bases and the J gene lost 7 bases, with 11 bases spanning the gap. CDR3 length: 13 amino acids. Per germline, CDR1 MGHDK and CDR2 SYGVNS.

CDR3: CAWNCSDWVYTYEQYF. The DNA of the CDR3 is TGTGCCTGGAATTGTTCTGATTGGGTCTACACCTACGAGCAGTACTTC. This rearrangement joins TRBV30 to TRBJ2-7, with no clear D. The CDR3 is 16 amino acids. Per germline, CDR1 GTSNPN and CDR2 SVGIG (reference sequence). Trimming took off 4 bases at V and 2 bases at J, with 21 bases between the two ends.

The genes are TRBV20-1 and TRBJ1-4, with 7 nucleotides matching TRBD1. With 1 base clipped from V and 7 bases from J, the junction kept 9 bases outside the gene matches. Germline-derived CDR1 and CDR2 are DFQATT and SNEGSKA (reference sequence). The CDR3 contains 15 residues. The CDR3 loop reads CSARGVTGSREKLFF. Here the CDR3 DNA reads TGCAGTGCTAGAGGCGTGACAGGGTCGCGTGAAAAACTGTTTTTT.

This clonotype was detected a few times. The chain uses TRBV6-6 and TRBJ2-7; D unresolved. The CDR3 has 11 residues. CDR1 MNHNY and CDR2 SVGAGI come from the germline V gene (reference sequence). Trimming shortened V by 6 bases and J by 4 bases, and 7 bases separated the two germline ends. The CDR3 reads CASRATYEQYF. For the CDR3, the DNA is TGTGCCAGCAGGGCGACATACGAGCAGTACTTC.

The sample holds a few counts of this clonotype. The rearrangement uses TRBV12-3 or TRBV12-4 and TRBJ2-7, with D perhaps TRBD2 (7 bases). The CDR3 runs to 14 residues. V was pared by 8 bases and J by 0 bases, with 14 bases between. The CDR3 region has the DNA TGTGCCAGCCGGGGGCTAGCGGACTCCTACGAGCAGTACTTC. Translation gives CASRGLADSYEQYF.

The chain is built from TRBV12-3 or TRBV12-4 and TRBJ2-2; no clear D. CDR3 length: 12 amino acids. The V end was cut by 5 bases, the J end by 6 bases, with 7 bases between. The CDR3 reads CASSPNSGELFF. As DNA, the CDR3 is TGTGCCAGCAGTCCCAACTCCGGGGAGCTGTTTTTT.

The chain is built from TRBV28 and TRBJ2-7; 7 bases match TRBD2. The V gene's germline CDR1 is MDHEN and CDR2 SYDVKM. V lost 2 bases and J lost 0; bases outside the gene matches: 10. The CDR3 contains 17 residues. CDR3 DNA sequence: TGTGCCAGCAGTTTAGGACTAGACCTACTACCCTCCTACGAGCAGTACTTC. Amino acids: CASSLGLDLLPSYEQYF.

V usage is TRBV29-1 and J usage is TRBJ2-3; the match to TRBD2 covers 15 bases. V lost 8 bases to trimming and J lost 6 bases; unmatched junction nucleotides: 15. The CDR3 runs to 17 residues. Germline V gene sequence: CDR1 SQVTM, CDR2 ANQGSEA. CDR3 in amino acids: CSSPGTSGRKGVDTQYF. The DNA for the CDR3 is TGCAGCTCCCCCGGGACTAGCGGGAGGAAGGGTGTGGATACGCAGTATTTT.

The rearrangement uses TRBV16 and TRBJ2-7; D might be TRBD1 or TRBD2, each matching 6 bases. The CDR3 covers 15 residues. Per germline, CDR1 KGHSY and CDR2 FQNENV. Trimming took 0 bases from V and 7 from J, leaving 16 bases between them. This CDR3 reads CASSQSGGSYNEQYF. In DNA, the CDR3 is TGTGCCAGCAGCCAATCGGGGGGCTCCTACAATGAGCAGTACTTC.

V usage is TRBV11-2 and J usage is TRBJ1-2; unclear D gene. Trimming stripped 0 bases from V and 8 bases from J, with 13 bases between. There are 14 residues in the CDR3. Germline V gene lookup returns CDR1 SGHAT and CDR2 FQNNGV. As DNA, the CDR3 is TGTGCCAGCAGCTTAGAGGCAGTCACCGGGGGCTACACCTTC. This gives the protein CASSLEAVTGGYTF.

This clonotype was counted a few times. This sequence joins TRBV2 and TRBJ1-5; 8 positions agree with TRBD1. CDR3 length: 13 residues. From germline, CDR1 is SNHLY and CDR2 FYNNEI. With 6 bases clipped from V and 5 bases from J, the junction kept 3 bases outside the gene matches. CDR3 protein: CASRLTGDQPQHF. CDR3 coding DNA: TGTGCCAGCAGACTGACAGGGGATCAGCCCCAGCATTTT.